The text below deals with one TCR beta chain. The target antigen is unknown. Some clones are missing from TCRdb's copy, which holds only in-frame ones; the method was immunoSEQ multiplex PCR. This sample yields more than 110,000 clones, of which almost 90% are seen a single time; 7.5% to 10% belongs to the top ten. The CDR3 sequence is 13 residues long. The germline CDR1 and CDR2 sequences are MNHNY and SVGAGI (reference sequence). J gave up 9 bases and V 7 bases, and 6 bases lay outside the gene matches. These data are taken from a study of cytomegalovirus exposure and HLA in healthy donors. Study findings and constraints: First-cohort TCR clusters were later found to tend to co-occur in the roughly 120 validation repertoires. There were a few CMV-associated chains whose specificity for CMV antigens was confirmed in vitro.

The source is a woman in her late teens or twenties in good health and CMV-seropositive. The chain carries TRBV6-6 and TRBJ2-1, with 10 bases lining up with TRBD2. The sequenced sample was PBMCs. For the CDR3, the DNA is TGTGCCAGCATCCCTAGCGGGAGTTTTGAGCAGTTCTTC. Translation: CASIPSGSFEQFF.